The 20 T cell receptor beta chains below were found in one sample sequenced in a study of T cells in localized non-small cell lung cancer. The assay was immunoSEQ multiplex PCR, and TCRdb's table has in-frame clones only and misses some. The table includes approximately 63,000 clones, roughly 89% detected once. Sample: peripheral blood, taken before any cancer treatment. The receptors originated from a man aged 40 to 70 with stage I squamous cell lung carcinoma.

The V and J genes are TRBV28 and TRBJ2-3, with 8 bases identical to TRBD2. V lost 3 bases and J lost 5; bases outside the gene matches: 7. The length of the CDR3 is 15 residues. Per germline, CDR1 MDHEN and CDR2 SYDVKM. The CDR3 spells CASSFPGREVDTQYF. CDR3 DNA sequence: TGTGCCAGCAGTTTCCCCGGGAGGGAGGTAGATACGCAGTATTTT.

The gene calls are TRBV5-1 and TRBJ2-7, with TRBD2 matching 9 bases. Looked up from germline, CDR1 is SGHRS and CDR2 is YFSETQ. The CDR3 length is 14 residues. Trimming cost V 2 bases and J 5 bases; bases outside gene matches: 5. The CDR3 region is CASSFSGSVDEQYF. The CDR3, as DNA: TGCGCCAGCAGCTTTAGCGGGAGCGTGGACGAGCAGTACTTC.

The CDR3 region is CASSFREHTDTQYF. The CDR3 DNA is TGTGCCAGCAGCTTCCGAGAACACACAGATACGCAGTATTTT. The chain joins TRBV11-2 to TRBJ2-3; D not certain. Germline CDR1 SGHAT, CDR2 FQNNGV. This CDR3 has 14 residues. The ends were cut back, 3 bases at V and 2 bases at J, with 9 bases in the middle.

This sequence joins TRBV25-1 and TRBJ2-1; D gene unclear. This CDR3 is 13 amino acids long. Trimming pared 1 base from V and 7 bases from J, leaving 8 bases between. Germline assignment: CDR1 MGHDK and CDR2 SYGVNS. The CDR3 bases are TGTGCCAGCAGTGAATGGGAACCGAATGAGCAGTTCTTC. The encoded protein is CASSEWEPNEQFF.

This rearrangement joins TRBV5-1 to TRBJ1-4; D is unclear. The CDR3 totals 14 residues. Germline V gene sequence: CDR1 SGHRS, CDR2 YFSETQ. V lost 1 base to trimming and J lost 7 bases, with 11 bases between them. For the CDR3, the DNA is TGCGCCAGCAGCTTGCGGGGTTTGGGTGAAAAACTGTTTTTT. The encoded protein is CASSLRGLGEKLFF.

The V gene is TRBV6-6, the J gene TRBJ1-2; D not resolved. CDR3 length: 12 amino acids. Trimming shortened V by 8 bases and J by 1 base, and 8 bases separated the two germline ends. Germline CDR1 and CDR2: MNHNY and SVGAGI (reference sequence). The CDR3 coding sequence is TGTGCCAGCTCTCGGGATAACTATGGCTACACCTTC. This gives the protein CASSRDNYGYTF.

The chain employs TRBV7-9 and TRBJ1-1; 7 nucleotides match TRBD1. The J segment lost 7 bases and the V segment lost 6 bases, leaving 14 bases of the junction unmatched. Per germline, CDR1 SEHNR and CDR2 FQNEAQ (reference sequence). The CDR3 totals 15 residues. The CDR3 is CASRSWDSPLHEAFF. The DNA for the CDR3 is TGTGCCAGCAGATCCTGGGACAGCCCTCTCCATGAAGCTTTCTTT.

This clone has only one observation. This sequence joins TRBV30 and TRBJ1-1, with TRBD1 matching over 7 bases. Looked up from germline, CDR1 is GTSNPN and CDR2 is SVGIG (reference sequence). The V gene end was trimmed by 5 bases and the J gene end by 3 bases; junction bases not matched to a gene: 9. The CDR3 is 14 residues long. The DNA for the CDR3 is TGTGCCTGGGGGCCGGGACAGAGAGACACTGAAGCTTTCTTT. Translated: CAWGPGQRDTEAFF. Full variable domain (rest looked up from reference TRBV30 and TRBJ1-1): SQTIHQWPATLVQPVGSPLSLECTVEGTSNPNLYWYRQAAGRGLQLLFYSVGIGQISSEVPQNLSASRPQDRQFILSSKKLLLSDSGFYLCAWGPGQRDTEAFFGQGTRLTVV.

The chain has TRBV19 and TRBJ2-7, with 11 bases matching TRBD1. Germline loops: CDR1 LNHDA, CDR2 SQIVND (reference sequence). Trimming at V came to 7 bases and at J to 3 bases, leaving 5 bases not matched to a gene. The CDR3 covers 14 residues. The DNA for the CDR3 is TGTGCCAGTACCGGGACAGGGGGATTCTACGAGCAGTACTTC. It specifies CASTGTGGFYEQYF.

In nucleotides, the CDR3 is TGTGCCAGCTCACGGGATCATCTCGATACGCAGTATTTT. Protein product: CASSRDHLDTQYF. The chain combines TRBV18 with TRBJ2-3; no reliable D call. This CDR3 has 13 amino acids. Trimming cost V 4 bases and J 6 bases, with 11 bases left between them. CDR1 is KGHSH and CDR2 is LQKENI in the germline V gene.

The genes are TRBV27 and TRBJ1-5; the D is unclear. Trimming cost V 0 bases and J 4 bases, with 7 bases left between them. Germline V lookup: CDR1 MNHEY, CDR2 SMNVEV (reference sequence). The CDR3 is 14 amino acids. CDR3 region: CASSLSGSNQPQHF. CDR3 DNA: TGTGCCAGCAGTTTATCAGGGTCTAATCAGCCCCAGCATTTT.

This rearrangement joins TRBV10-1 to TRBJ1-6; the D gene is possibly TRBD1 (6 bases). The germline gives CDR1 WNHNN, CDR2 SYGVQD (reference sequence). This CDR3 region has 16 residues. The V gene lost 2 bases and the J gene lost 8 bases, with 16 bases spanning the gap. This CDR3 reads CASSESGQGNHSPLHF. Written as DNA, the CDR3 is TGCGCCAGCAGTGAGAGTGGGCAGGGGAATCATTCACCCCTCCACTTT.

This chain links TRBV5-4 with TRBJ2-3; D might be TRBD1 or TRBD2, each matching 5 bases. There are 14 residues in the CDR3. Trimming took 2 bases from V and 6 from J, leaving 13 bases between them. In germline, CDR1 is SGHNT, CDR2 YYREEE (reference sequence). The CDR3: CASSFTRGQDTQYF. As DNA, the CDR3 is TGTGCCAGCAGCTTTACTAGGGGTCAGGATACGCAGTATTTT.

V is TRBV27 and J is TRBJ2-7, with 10 bases identical to TRBD2. The CDR3 runs to 14 residues. V was clipped by 5 bases and J by 2 bases; unmatched bases: 3. The germline gives CDR1 MNHEY, CDR2 SMNVEV (reference sequence). This CDR3 is CASSISGRPYEQYF. CDR3 bases: TGTGCCAGCAGTATTAGCGGGAGGCCCTACGAGCAGTACTTC.

J is TRBJ2-7 and V is TRBV7-2, with TRBD2 identical over 9 bases. The CDR3 loop spans 16 amino acids. Germline V gene sequence: CDR1 SGHTA, CDR2 FQGNSA. J lost 4 bases, V lost 5 bases, and 12 bases had no gene match. The DNA of the CDR3 is TGTGCCAGCAGCCCGCGCAGTAGCGGGAGTTTATACGAGCAGTACTTC. Translating it yields CASSPRSSGSLYEQYF.

The rearrangement links TRBV29-1 to TRBJ2-7, with 9 bases aligning to TRBD1. V gave up 3 bases and J gave up 1 base; unmatched junction bases: 4. Germline CDR1 is SQVTM and CDR2 is ANQGSEA. The CDR3 is 14 residues long. The chain's CDR3 is CSVETTGGSYEQYF. In DNA form, the CDR3 reads TGCAGCGTTGAGACGACAGGGGGGTCCTACGAGCAGTACTTC.

This chain connects TRBV2 to TRBJ2-1; D is undetermined. V was trimmed by 5 bases and J by 7 bases, leaving 6 bases between them. Germline V lookup: CDR1 SNHLY, CDR2 FYNNEI. This CDR3 comprises 11 residues. The CDR3 nucleotides read TGTGCCAGCAGTATGGATAATGAGCAGTTCTTC. This codes for CASSMDNEQFF.

Here the CDR3 reads CASRTSGIFHEQFF. As DNA, the CDR3 is TGTGCCAGCAGGACTAGCGGGATTTTCCATGAGCAGTTCTTC. This chain joins TRBV6-5 and TRBJ2-1; 11 bases align to TRBD2. The length of the CDR3 is 14 residues. Trimming removed 6 bases from V and 8 bases from J; junction bases left unmatched: 6. CDR1 is MNHEY, CDR2 SVGAGI, per germline.

The rearrangement joins TRBV30 to TRBJ2-1; D is undetermined. Trimming removed 1 base from V and 0 bases from J, with 10 bases in between. The CDR3 totals 15 residues. Germline CDR1 reads GTSNPN; CDR2 reads SVGIG (reference sequence). CDR3 nucleotide sequence: TGTGCCTGGAGTGAGTCGCGAAGCTCCTACAATGAGCAGTTCTTC. Translation: CAWSESRSSYNEQFF.

This chain uses TRBV5-8 with TRBJ1-5; D is uncertain. Between the trimmed V and J ends, which lost 5 bases and 4 bases, there was a span of 7 bases. The CDR3 is 12 residues long. Germline-derived CDR1 and CDR2 are SGHTS and YDEGEE. CDR3 sequence reads: CASRWVNQPQHF. The DNA of the CDR3 is TGTGCCAGCAGATGGGTTAATCAGCCCCAGCATTTT.